This TCR beta chain was documented in a study of CD8+CD57+ T cells in acquired aplastic anemia. Overall study: Sorted CD4+ and CD8+ cells yielded 3.2 ug of DNA on average. Whole-study findings and limits: The CD8+ Simpson's diversity of patients and controls was not significantly different. About 28 sequences, all CD8+ CDR3, were shared between patients and controls.

This clonotype was recorded at least ten times. What it binds is unknown. Trimming removed 3 bases at V and 1 base at J, with 15 bases between. The CDR3 is 16 amino acids. Germline loops: CDR1 LNHDA, CDR2 SQIVND (reference sequence). Genomic DNA was employed as the template in profiling TCR beta VDJ and CDR3. TCRdb re-called the reads through MiXCR, storing one row per CDR3 protein. The sample lists about 400,000 distinct CDR3 sequences; about 70% were seen once. Sequenced material: sorted CD4+, CD8+, or CD8+CD57+ T cells (not recorded which) from PBMCs. This TCR was sampled from a human donor in good health, serving as a control. J is TRBJ1-2 and V is TRBV19, with D possibly being TRBD1 (5 bases). CDR3 nucleotide sequence: TGTGCCAGTAGTATCCGGGTGGGGACGGATAACTATGGCTACACCTTC. Translation gives CASSIRVGTDNYGYTF.